The entry below gives a single T cell receptor (beta chain) sequence along with its context. Looked up from germline, CDR1 is MNHNS and CDR2 is SASEGT. CDR3 length: 12 amino acids. Trimming took 8 bases from V and 4 from J, leaving 11 bases between them. 13 Jbeta primers and 60 Vbeta primers were used for the PCR. TCRdb keeps only in-frame clones here, not all; method: immunoSEQ multiplex PCR. The table has 95,000 to 150,000 clones, roughly 77% seen once; the top ten hold less than 1.1%. This sample was taken from a study of cytomegalovirus exposure and HLA in healthy donors. About the research overall: Earlier results showed approximately 120 million unique TCR beta sequences derived from approximately 170 million T cells.

Sequencing was done on a sample of PBMCs. The source of this sequence is a woman in her thirties in good health and CMV-seronegative. The chain joins TRBV6-1 to TRBJ1-1; D remains unclear. This CDR3 is CASAGRGTEAFF. CDR3 in DNA: TGTGCCAGCGCTGGCAGAGGCACTGAAGCTTTCTTT.